The sequence of this TCR beta chain was determined in a study of cytomegalovirus exposure and HLA in healthy donors. Looked up from germline, CDR1 is GTSNPN and CDR2 is SVGIG (reference sequence). Trimming removed 4 bases at V and 1 base at J, with 11 bases between. This CDR3 comprises 13 residues. 13 Jbeta primers and 60 Vbeta primers were used for the PCR. This table comes from immunoSEQ multiplex PCR, and its TCRdb copy is limited to in-frame clones, with some not included. The sample carries 110,000 to 150,000 clones, roughly 70% recorded once. The chain employs TRBV30 and TRBJ2-7, with a tentative D call TRBD2 (7 bases). This TCR derives from a man younger than 45 in good health and CMV-seronegative. The sequencing input was PBMCs. CDR3 sequence (DNA): TGTGCCTGGATGGGGGGGGCTTCCTACGAGCAGTACTTC. Encoded protein: CAWMGGASYEQYF.